The sequence of this TCR beta chain was determined in a study of T cell responses to AZD1222 COVID-19 vaccine. A remark on this clone: Its antigen is still unknown.

Sequenced by immunoSEQ multiplex PCR; TCRdb stores in-frame clones only, minus some. In the table there are about 130,000 clones, about nine tenths of which are singletons. J lost 0 bases, V lost 5 bases, and 9 bases had no gene match. The germline gives CDR1 SGHAT, CDR2 FQNNGV. The CDR3 runs 18 residues. Overall study findings and caveats: Variant regions that are unmutated are reportedly the target of nearly half of spike-specific TCRs. Just five to seven people given AZD1222 tested seropositive at baseline. Possibly, clonal diversity was underestimated; donors were largely white British and included more females. Two AZD1222 administrations were followed by greater Spike-specific TCR breadth and depth.

The clonotype originates from an adult in good health. The chain is built from TRBV11-2 and TRBJ2-1, with 11 bases identical to TRBD2. The source was peripheral blood, collected on day 0 of AZD1222 vaccination. DNA of the CDR3: TGTGCCAGCAGCCACGGACTAGCGGGTATCAGCTCCTACAATGAGCAGTTCTTC. As protein: CASSHGLAGISSYNEQFF.